Here is one T cell receptor beta chain with its context. Its antigen is still unknown. No clone much larger than this one lies a single base away; base qualities are absent. This sample stems from a study of T-cell memory formation after mild COVID-19 (dated by TCRdb to 2020 to 2022). A note on the overall study: TCR sequence clusters from the two donors were largely donor specific. T-cell clones expanding and contracting after mild COVID-19 in a couple of donors were tracked by longitudinal TCRalpha and TCRbeta repertoire sequencing. Two young, previously healthy adult volunteers, one female and one male, were included in the cohort. Points the paper makes about the study in general: Balanced CD4/CD8 phenotypes were observed for clones contracting from day 15 to 85, whereas a bias towards CD4+ was observed for a second wave of clones expanding from day 15 to 37. SARS-CoV-2 specificity was not confirmed for the second-wave clones peaking on day 37. The detection of some responding clones in pre-infection memory suggests that pre-existing cross-reactive memory T cells joined the SARS-CoV-2 response. The study covered only a couple of mild cases, and larger cohorts including severe cases with pre-infection samples were considered necessary. Contracting CD4+ clones were found mainly in CM and EM memory subsets, while CD8+ clones were enriched in EMRA.

Sequencing used an Illumina NovaSeq 6000. TCRalpha and TCRbeta cDNA libraries were built by 5'RACE with constant-segment primers, adding sample barcodes and unique molecular identifiers. Trizol reagent was used to extract RNA from every sample. The libraries were amplified in two PCR steps, and the second step added a second sample barcode and Illumina TruSeq adapters. Sequencing of libraries was performed on an Illumina NovaSeq with 2 x 150 bp paired-end reads. Per the authors' processing: With migec v1.2.7, reads were demultiplexed and then collapsed into UMI-guided consensus sequences. Using mixcr v2.1.11, UMI consensuses were aligned to TRA and TRB V and J templates and then assembled into clonotypes. Expanded or contracted clonotypes were those called significant by both edgeR and NoisET, with noise models trained on biological replicates. For edgeR calls, a false discovery rate-adjusted p below 0.01 and a log2 fold-change threshold of 1 were applied. PCA with hierarchical clustering of max-normalized trajectories of the 1000 most abundant clonotypes was used as exploratory dynamics analysis. Separately sequenced CD4+ and CD8+ repertoires were used to assign the CD4 or CD8 phenotype of responding clones. Using fastp trimming at Q25 and MiXCR clonotype assembly, TCRdb reanalyzed the public sequencing data and kept in-frame beta chains. Here each entry gathers all rows of one CDR3 protein and keeps the most common genes and DNA. The V and J calls reflect TCRdb's pipeline rather than the authors' work. A total of about 470,000 distinct CDR3 sequences appear in this sample, 18% of them only once. Of the sample, around an eighth is held by the ten largest clones.

Ficoll-Paque density gradient centrifugation was used to isolate PBMCs. Sequencing was carried out using PBMCs or a T cell subset sorted from them (not recorded which). This TCR came from an adult woman who had mild COVID-19 (a few samples of this study predate the infection). The sample titles of this study are shuffled in the database, so cell type and time point are left out; the donor was told from shared clones.

CDR3 loop: CASSLPTSGSASGNEQFF. The nucleotide sequence reads TGTGCCAGCAGCCTACCGACTAGCGGGAGCGCCTCGGGGAATGAGCAGTTCTTC. The chain couples TRBV7-6 to TRBJ2-1; TRBD2 matches 12 bases in the middle. The CDR3 goes from the cysteine to the phenylalanine over 18 residues. Only the CDR3 DNA is retained, 54 bases long and in frame from the first base. Here V drops 5 bases and J drops 7 bases, and the junction holds 15 bases not matched to any gene. CDR1 and CDR2 (SGHVS, FNYEAQ) derive from the germline V gene. Full variable domain (CDR3 extended with the reference TRBV7-6 and TRBJ2-1 proteins): GAGVSQSPRYKVTKRGQDVALRCDPISGHVSLYWYRQALGQGPEFLTYFNYEAQQDKSGLPNDRFSAERPEGSISTLTIQRTEQRDSAMYRCASSLPTSGSASGNEQFFGPGTRLTVL.